Presented here are 7 T cell receptor beta chains from one specimen sequenced in a study of blood T cell repertoires in COVID-19. TCRdb keeps only in-frame clones here, not all; method: immunoSEQ multiplex PCR. The data show hundreds of thousands of clones, approximately 79% seen once. Sequencing was done on a sample of peripheral blood. These receptors originate from a woman in her 40s with active or convalescent COVID-19.

The rearrangement uses TRBV14 and TRBJ2-3; perhaps TRBD1 as D (5 bases). V lost 1 base to trimming and J lost 8 bases, with 13 bases between them. Germline loops: CDR1 SGHDN, CDR2 FVKESK. This CDR3 is 14 amino acids long. The DNA for the CDR3 is TGTGCCAGCAGCCAAGCAGGGCTCCACGGTACGCAGTATTTT. Amino acid sequence: CASSQAGLHGTQYF.

This clone was recorded once. V usage is TRBV28 and J usage is TRBJ1-2; D gene unclear. Germline CDR1 and CDR2: MDHEN and SYDVKM. V was clipped by 3 bases and J by 4 bases, with 15 bases between them. The CDR3 length is 15 residues. CDR3 in amino acids: CASSFSGKVGYGYTF. CDR3 nucleotides: TGTGCCAGCAGTTTTTCGGGGAAAGTAGGCTATGGCTACACCTTC.

The V and J genes are TRBV9 and TRBJ1-2; D perhaps matches TRBD1 (5 bases). The germline CDR1 and CDR2 sequences are SGDLS and YYNGEE. V lost 4 bases and J 4 bases, leaving 11 bases between the germline ends. There are 13 residues in the CDR3. CDR3 protein: CASSPRGGYGYTF. CDR3 DNA sequence: TGTGCCAGCAGCCCACGGGGGGGCTATGGCTACACCTTC.

The V and J genes are TRBV2 and TRBJ1-2; 8 bases line up with TRBD1. This CDR3 spans 15 amino acids. Germline V CDR1 and CDR2: SNHLY, FYNNEI. After removal of 4 bases from V and 5 bases from J, the junction contained 9 bases not matched to a gene. The CDR3 is CASSARQGAPYGYTF. The DNA of the CDR3 is TGTGCCAGCAGTGCACGCCAGGGGGCCCCGTATGGCTACACCTTC.

There are a few counts of this clone. This chain joins TRBV28 and TRBJ1-4; D is uncertain. CDR3 size: 15 residues. V was cut by 3 bases and J by 7 bases, with 15 bases left in between. Germline V gives CDR1 MDHEN, CDR2 SYDVKM. DNA for the CDR3: TGTGCCAGCAGTTTTATTTTTGGTACTGCTGAAAAACTGTTTTTT. Translated, it gives CASSFIFGTAEKLFF.

The rearrangement uses TRBV3-1 (or the pseudogene TRBV3-2) and TRBJ1-3, with TRBD1 matching over 7 bases. With V trimmed by 2 bases and J by 0 bases, 4 bases remained unmatched. The germline CDR1 and CDR2 sequences are LGHDT and YNNKEL (reference sequence). CDR3 length: 16 amino acids. Here the CDR3 reads CASSQPGGSSGNTIYF. The CDR3 bases are TGTGCCAGCAGCCAACCAGGGGGTAGCTCTGGAAACACCATATATTTT.

The V and J genes are TRBV28 and TRBJ1-5; D call uncertain. V gave up 6 bases and J gave up 5 bases, with 14 bases separating them. The V gene's germline CDR1 is MDHEN and CDR2 SYDVKM. The CDR3 consists of 14 residues. The CDR3 DNA follows: TGTGCCAGCAGCCGGGTCCTCCGGGATCAGCCCCAGCATTTT. It specifies CASSRVLRDQPQHF.